This T cell receptor (beta chain) was identified in a study of Ad26.COV2.S vaccination and SARS-CoV-2 variants. Study-level background: Once, or twice with 56 days between doses, Ad26.COV2.S was given intramuscularly.

Study-wide results and caveats: TCR breadth and depth estimates may have understated total T cell responses.

Treatment specified: around 19 received Ad26.COV2.S at low or high dose, single or two shots; a few received placebo; per-sample allocation not given. Sampling happened 63 days after the first vaccine or placebo injection. Based in Boston, the donor was an adult of 18-55 years. It was Wuhan-strain SARS-CoV-2 spike that the Ad26 vaccine vector expressed. V was pared by 3 bases and J by 8 bases, with 16 bases between. Germline V CDR1 and CDR2: SGHTA, FQGNSA. The CDR3 runs to 14 residues. Method: immunoSEQ multiplex PCR; TCRdb's copy keeps in-frame clones and lacks some. The sample records about 350,000 clones, approximately 81% being singletons. About this clone itself: The target antigen is unknown.

The rearrangement links TRBV7-2 to TRBJ1-2; D is perhaps TRBD1 (5 bases). Specimen: peripheral blood, collected in a trial of Ad26.COV2.S vaccine versus placebo. This TCR came from a person aged 18-65 years who received the Ad26.COV2.S COVID-19 vaccine or a placebo. In DNA, the CDR3 is TGTGCCAGCAGCTTCGAGCCCGGGGCGGGAGGCTACACCTTC. Amino acid sequence: CASSFEPGAGGYTF.